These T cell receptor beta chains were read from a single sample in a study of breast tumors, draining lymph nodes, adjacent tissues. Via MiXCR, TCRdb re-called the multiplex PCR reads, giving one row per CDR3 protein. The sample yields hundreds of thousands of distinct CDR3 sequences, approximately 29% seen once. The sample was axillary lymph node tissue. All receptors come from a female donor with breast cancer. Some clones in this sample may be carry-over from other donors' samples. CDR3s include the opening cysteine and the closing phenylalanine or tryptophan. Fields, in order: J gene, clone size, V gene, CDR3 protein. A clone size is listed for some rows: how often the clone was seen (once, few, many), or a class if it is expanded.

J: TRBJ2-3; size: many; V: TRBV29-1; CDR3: CSVEDEGGGFQYF
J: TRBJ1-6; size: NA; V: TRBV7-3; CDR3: CASSEGQGQSPLHF
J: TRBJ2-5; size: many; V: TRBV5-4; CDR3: CASTADRQLQETQYF
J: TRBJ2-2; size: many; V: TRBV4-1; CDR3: CASSRGLTPGTGELFF
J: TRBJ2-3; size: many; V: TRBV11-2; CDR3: CASSLDGRDRLEDTQYF
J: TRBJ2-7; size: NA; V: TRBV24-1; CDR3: CATSDNRPDSEQYF
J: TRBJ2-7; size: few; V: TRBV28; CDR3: CASSYSGTGNYEQYF
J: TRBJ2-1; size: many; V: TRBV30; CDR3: CAWSVGTGSVNEQFF
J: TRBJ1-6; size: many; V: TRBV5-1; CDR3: CASSSAGALGNSPLHF
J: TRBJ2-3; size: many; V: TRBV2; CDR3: CASSPGTGFTTDTQYF
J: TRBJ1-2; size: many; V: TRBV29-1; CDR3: CSVEDQNRGVYGYAF
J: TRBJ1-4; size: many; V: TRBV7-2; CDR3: CASSLVSQGYEKLFF
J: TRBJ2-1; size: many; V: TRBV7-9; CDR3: CASSLKGQGSDEQFF
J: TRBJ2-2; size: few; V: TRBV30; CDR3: CAWRRGPPNTGELFF
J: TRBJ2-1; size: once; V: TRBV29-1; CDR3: CSAREVDEQFF
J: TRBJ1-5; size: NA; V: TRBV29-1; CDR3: CSSESGLNQPQHF
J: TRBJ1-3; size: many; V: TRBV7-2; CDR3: CASSHKRSGNTIYF
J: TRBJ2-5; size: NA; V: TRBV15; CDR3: CATSSPLTEYQETQYF
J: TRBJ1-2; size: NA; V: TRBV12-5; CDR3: CASGPGERGLRDGYTF
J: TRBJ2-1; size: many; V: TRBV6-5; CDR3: CASSERRLAYLRF
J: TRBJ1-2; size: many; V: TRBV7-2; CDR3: CASSEGTTNYGYTF
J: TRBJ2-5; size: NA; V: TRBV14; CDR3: CASSVDTGRETQYF
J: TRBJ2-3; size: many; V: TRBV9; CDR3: CASSVKAGGTDTQYF
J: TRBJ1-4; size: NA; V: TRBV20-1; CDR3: CSVAGRGGEKLFF
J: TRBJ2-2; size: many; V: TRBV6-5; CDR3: CASSYVRGELFF
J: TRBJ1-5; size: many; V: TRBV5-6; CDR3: CASSLDPDLGWNQPQHF
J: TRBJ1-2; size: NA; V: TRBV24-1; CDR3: CATSARRSQGSYGYTF
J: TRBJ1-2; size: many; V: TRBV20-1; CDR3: CSARVVDWGGYTF
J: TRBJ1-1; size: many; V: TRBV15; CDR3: CATSRDSSRPNTEAFF
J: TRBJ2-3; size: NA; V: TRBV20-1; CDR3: CVPWDRSTDTQYF
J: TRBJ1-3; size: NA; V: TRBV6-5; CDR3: CASSILGQGGTIYF
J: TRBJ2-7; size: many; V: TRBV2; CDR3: CASRAGILDSQSSYEQYF
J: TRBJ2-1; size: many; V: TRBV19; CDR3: CASSGTSAHNEQFF
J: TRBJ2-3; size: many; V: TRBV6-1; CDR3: CASSDHGLAGVADTQYF
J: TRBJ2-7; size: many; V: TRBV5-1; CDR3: CASSPYGGGAYEQYF
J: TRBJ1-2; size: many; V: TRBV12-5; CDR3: CASGSTGGGGYTF
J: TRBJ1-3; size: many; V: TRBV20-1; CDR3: CSALQEKEGGNTIYF
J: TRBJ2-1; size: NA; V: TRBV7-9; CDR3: CASSLGGSGRANEQFF
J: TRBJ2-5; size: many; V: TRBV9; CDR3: CASSRGQNQETQSF
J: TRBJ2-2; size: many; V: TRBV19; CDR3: CASSMETGWGTGELFF
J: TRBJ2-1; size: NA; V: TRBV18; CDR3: CASSLGAGQVNEQFF
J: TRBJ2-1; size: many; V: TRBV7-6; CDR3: CASSRKVPETNGSGGEQFF
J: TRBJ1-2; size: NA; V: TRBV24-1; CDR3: CATSDSGQGARGYTF
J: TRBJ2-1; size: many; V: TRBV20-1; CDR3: CSARDRLNPYNEQFF